The clone carrying this T cell receptor beta chain came up many times. MiXCR re-clonotyped the PCR reads for TCRdb. The sample lists several thousand clones, 23% occurring once. There were no patients who had received any treatment before thyroid surgery. The data belong to a study of metastatic and nonmetastatic thyroid tumors. Study information: The comparison covered peripheral blood and tumor or nodule tissue in malignant and benign thyroid patients.

The CDR3 has 13 residues. CDR1 and CDR2 from the germline V gene are MGHRA and YSYEKL. V shed 3 bases and J 10 bases; nucleotides not matched to a gene: 7. The clonotype was recovered from a female donor with papillary thyroid cancer or a benign thyroid nodule (not recorded which). Some clones in this sample may be carry-over from other donors' samples. Sequences were obtained from tumor tissue. The rearrangement links TRBV4-1 to TRBJ2-7; 9 nucleotides align to TRBD1. CDR3 nucleotide sequence: TGCGCCAGCAGCCACCCACAGGGGGCGGACCAGTACTTC. Translated: CASSHPQGADQYF.